The 27 T cell receptor beta chains listed next were all sequenced from one sample in a study of cytomegalovirus exposure and HLA in healthy donors. A multiplex PCR was run with 60 Vbeta primers and 13 Jbeta primers. The method was immunoSEQ multiplex PCR; TCRdb's version includes in-frame clones alone and lacks a portion of them. Of 100,000 to 150,000 clones in the sample, about 80% were seen once. Sequencing was done on a sample of PBMCs. The receptors derive from a woman aged 50 to 60 in good health and CMV-seropositive.

This sequence joins TRBV29-1 and TRBJ2-1; TRBD2 matches 12 bases. The ends lost 1 base at V and 8 bases at J; junction bases unmatched: 6. Germline V lookup: CDR1 SQVTM, CDR2 ANQGSEA. CDR3 length equals 15 residues. In DNA, the CDR3 is TGCAGCGTTGAAGCCCCTAGCGGGGGGGCTCATGAGCAGTTCTTC. Encoded protein: CSVEAPSGGAHEQFF.

The J gene is TRBJ2-7, the V gene TRBV9; 11 nucleotides line up with TRBD2. Germline CDR1 and CDR2: SGDLS and YYNGEE. The CDR3 extends over 15 amino acids. J was trimmed by 2 bases and V by 3 bases; bases with no gene match: 4. The CDR3 region is CASSALAGGTYEQYF. Here the CDR3 DNA reads TGTGCCAGCAGCGCCTTAGCGGGGGGGACCTACGAGCAGTACTTC.

The chain recombines TRBV4-1 with TRBJ2-2; 8 bases map to TRBD2. The length of the CDR3 is 16 residues. Germline CDR1 reads MGHRA; CDR2 reads YSYEKL. V gave up 0 bases and J gave up 4 bases; unmatched junction bases: 4. The DNA of the CDR3 is TGCGCCAGCAGCCAAGAACCGGGAGGGGTCACCGGGGAGCTGTTTTTT. Encoded protein: CASSQEPGGVTGELFF.

The V gene is TRBV19, the J gene TRBJ1-1; TRBD1 matches at 9 bases. The V segment lost 5 bases and the J segment 6 bases; nucleotides outside the gene matches: 13. The CDR3 consists of 16 residues. Germline CDR1 is LNHDA and CDR2 is SQIVND (reference sequence). CDR3 sequence (DNA): TGTGCCAGTAGTGACCCGGGACAGGGAGTCGGGGCTGAAGCTTTCTTT. This gives the protein CASSDPGQGVGAEAFF.

V gene TRBV5-1 combines with J gene TRBJ2-2; D possibly corresponds to TRBD2 (5 bases). CDR1 and CDR2 from the germline V gene are SGHRS and YFSETQ. The CDR3 is 18 amino acids. Deletions cut 0 bases from V and 3 bases from J, with 18 bases between. The CDR3 loop is CASSLVGLGSSYTGELFF. CDR3 sequence (DNA): TGCGCCAGCAGCTTGGTCGGGTTAGGGAGCAGCTACACCGGGGAGCTGTTTTTT.

This clone appeared a few times. The rearrangement joins TRBV6-6 to TRBJ1-4; D is perhaps TRBD1 (6 bases). The CDR3 contains 15 residues. Germline V lookup: CDR1 MNHNY, CDR2 SVGAGI (reference sequence). Trimming took off 0 bases at V and 4 bases at J, with 9 bases between the two ends. CDR3 DNA sequence: TGTGCCAGCAGTTACTCGGACAGCTTTAATGAAAAACTGTTTTTT. It encodes CASSYSDSFNEKLFF.

The V gene is TRBV7-9, the J gene TRBJ1-1; D is possibly TRBD1 (6 bases). Germline CDR1 SEHNR, CDR2 FQNEAQ (reference sequence). Trimming took 5 bases from V and 0 from J, leaving 13 bases between them. This CDR3 has 15 residues. CDR3 sequence: CASSRTQGLNTEAFF. The CDR3 DNA reads TGTGCCAGCAGCCGAACCCAGGGGCTGAACACTGAAGCTTTCTTT.

The chain carries TRBV4-2 and TRBJ2-4, with 7 bases aligning to TRBD2. Germline V lookup: CDR1 LGHNA, CDR2 YNFKEQ. With V trimmed by 4 bases and J by 7 bases, 13 bases remained unmatched. The CDR3 runs to 16 residues. The CDR3 is CASSPGKGLPLNIQYF. CDR3 sequence (DNA): TGTGCCAGCAGCCCCGGAAAGGGACTACCTTTGAACATTCAGTACTTC.

The chain carries TRBV2 and TRBJ2-5; 7 bases line up with TRBD1. The CDR3 is 13 amino acids. Germline V gene data show CDR1 as SNHLY and CDR2 as FYNNEI. With 6 bases clipped from V and 4 bases from J, the junction kept 5 bases outside the gene matches. The DNA of the CDR3 is TGTGCCAGCAGAGGGGGCCTAGGAGAGACCCAGTACTTC. The encoded protein is CASRGGLGETQYF.

This clone was picked up a small number of times. The chain couples TRBV5-4 to TRBJ1-1; TRBD1 might be the D (6 bases). The CDR3 totals 14 residues. Germline values: CDR1 SGHNT, CDR2 YYREEE (reference sequence). Trimming left V 1 base short and J 9 bases short, with 16 bases between. CDR3 in amino acids: CASSLTGSGGKAFF. CDR3 nucleotides: TGTGCCAGCAGCTTGACAGGGTCCGGAGGCAAAGCTTTCTTT.

The rearrangement links TRBV5-1 to TRBJ2-3; no clear D. Trimming removed 3 bases at V and 4 bases at J, with 24 bases between. Germline lookup yields CDR1 SGHRS and CDR2 YFSETQ. The CDR3 loop spans 18 amino acids. The CDR3 DNA sequence: TGCGCCAGCAGCTCCTCATTGAGGTTGCAAAGAATCCCAGATACGCAGTATTTT. Translation gives CASSSSLRLQRIPDTQYF.

The CDR3 region is CASSAQPTGEQTQYF. For the CDR3, the DNA is TGTGCCAGCAGTGCACAGCCGACAGGGGAACAGACCCAGTACTTC. The chain has TRBV2 and TRBJ2-5, with 8 bases lining up with TRBD1. There are 15 residues in the CDR3. In germline, CDR1 is SNHLY, CDR2 FYNNEI. V lost 4 bases and J lost 6; bases outside the gene matches: 10.

The chain has TRBV4-1 and TRBJ2-7; 10 bases are a match to TRBD2. Germline lookup yields CDR1 MGHRA and CDR2 YSYEKL. This CDR3 contains 17 residues. J lost 0 bases, V lost 5 bases, and 10 bases had no gene match. CDR3 region: CASSFHTLAGVSYEQYF. The CDR3 DNA reads TGCGCCAGCAGCTTCCACACCCTAGCGGGGGTCTCCTACGAGCAGTACTTC.

The chain links TRBV5-1 to TRBJ2-2; the D is unclear. V was trimmed by 0 bases and J by 7 bases, leaving 10 bases between them. The CDR3 covers 14 residues. Germline assignment: CDR1 SGHRS and CDR2 YFSETQ. CDR3 coding DNA: TGCGCCAGCAGCTTGGTCCCCGGTCACGGGGAGCTGTTTTTT. Encoded protein: CASSLVPGHGELFF.

The chain recombines TRBV5-1 with TRBJ2-5; D possibly corresponds to TRBD2 (6 bases). This CDR3 is built from 19 residues. V was shortened by 0 bases and J by 4 bases, with 25 bases between the two germline ends. Germline V gene lookup returns CDR1 SGHRS and CDR2 YFSETQ. The CDR3 bases are TGCGCCAGCAGCTTGGGAGCTGAGACTGTACTCAACGGGGGAGAGACCCAGTACTTC. Its protein product is CASSLGAETVLNGGETQYF.

This clone was seen more than once but under ten times. This sequence joins TRBV6-5 and TRBJ2-2, with a weak D call TRBD2 (6 bases). CDR3 length: 14 amino acids. V lost 4 bases, J lost 4 bases, and 10 bases lay in between. The germline V gene encodes CDR1 MNHEY and CDR2 SVGAGI. The CDR3 is CASSSGLGTGELFF. The CDR3 bases are TGTGCCAGCAGTTCGGGACTGGGCACCGGGGAGCTGTTTTTT.

This rearrangement joins TRBV5-1 to TRBJ2-7; 9 bases map to TRBD2. This CDR3 is 15 amino acids long. Germline V gene sequence: CDR1 SGHRS, CDR2 YFSETQ. The trim removed 0 bases at V and 6 bases at J, leaving 7 bases unmatched. CDR3 region: CASSLDGGRESEQYF. CDR3 nucleotide sequence: TGCGCCAGCAGCTTGGATGGCGGGAGGGAAAGCGAGCAGTACTTC.

Note on this clone: Distinct nucleotide sequences in the sample also encode this CDR3. V usage is TRBV7-8 and J usage is TRBJ1-4; D might be TRBD1 (5 bases). V lost 3 bases and J 7 bases, leaving 6 bases between the germline ends. This CDR3 region has 12 residues. Germline-derived CDR1 and CDR2 are SGHVS and FQNEAQ. The CDR3 DNA sequence: TGTGCCAGCAGCTTCGGGGGTGAAAAACTGTTTTTT. As protein: CASSFGGEKLFF. Combining the CDR3 with reference TRBV7-8 and TRBJ1-4 gives the whole variable domain GAGVSQSPRYKVAKRGQDVALRCDPISGHVSLFWYQQALGQGPEFLTYFQNEAQLDKSGLPSDRFFAERPEGSVSTLKIQRTQQEDSAVYLCASSFGGEKLFFGSGTQLSVL.

CDR3 coding DNA: TGTGCCAGCAGCTCCGATCACAGGGGAGAGACCCAGTACTTC. Its translation is CASSSDHRGETQYF. This chain uses TRBV13 with TRBJ2-5; 7 positions agree with TRBD1. Per the germline V gene, CDR1 is PRHDT and CDR2 is FYEKMQ (reference sequence). This CDR3 is built from 14 residues. The V segment lost 4 bases and the J segment 4 bases; nucleotides outside the gene matches: 6.

This rearrangement joins TRBV29-1 to TRBJ2-1, with TRBD2 as a possible D gene (5 bases). CDR1 is SQVTM, CDR2 ANQGSEA, per germline. The CDR3 has 13 residues. The ends were cut back, 3 bases at V and 3 bases at J, with 9 bases in the middle. The CDR3 is CSVDRGLYNEQFF. CDR3 sequence (DNA): TGCAGCGTTGACCGGGGTCTCTACAATGAGCAGTTCTTC.

The chain employs TRBV27 and TRBJ2-3; D call uncertain. Trimming cost V 2 bases and J 1 base, with 19 bases left between them. The CDR3 totals 18 residues. Germline loops: CDR1 MNHEY, CDR2 SMNVEV (reference sequence). CDR3 region: CASSLHHGLAAGTDTQYF. The CDR3 DNA reads as TGTGCCAGCAGTTTACATCATGGTCTCGCCGCGGGCACAGATACGCAGTATTTT.

This clone turned up a few times. The chain combines TRBV6-1 with TRBJ1-2; possible D gene TRBD1, 5 bases. Trimming shortened V by 3 bases and J by 7 bases, and 9 bases separated the two germline ends. Germline V gene sequence: CDR1 MNHNS, CDR2 SASEGT. The CDR3 has 12 amino acids. The CDR3 is CASSDRVGGYTF. In nucleotides, the CDR3 is TGTGCCAGCAGTGACAGGGTGGGTGGCTACACCTTC.

This clone was detected only once. The conserved phenylalanine or tryptophan is not found at the CDR3 terminus, so this likely reflects a read error. The chain has TRBV4-1 and TRBJ1-2, with 7 nucleotides matching TRBD1. Germline CDR1 MGHRA, CDR2 YSYEKL. This CDR3 spans 14 amino acids. V lost 4 bases and J lost 4; bases outside the gene matches: 6. The CDR3 sequence is CASSPQGGFYGYTL. The CDR3 region has the DNA TGCGCCAGCAGCCCGCAGGGGGGCTTCTATGGCTACACCCTC.

This clone was seen a single time. The chain has TRBV29-1 and TRBJ1-2; 7 bases fit TRBD1. There are 14 residues in the CDR3. V was pared by 2 bases and J by 4 bases, with 7 bases of the junction left unmatched. Germline V gene sequence: CDR1 SQVTM, CDR2 ANQGSEA. For the CDR3, the DNA is TGCAGCGTTGAAATTACAGGGGCCCTCTATGGCTACACCTTC. The encoded protein is CSVEITGALYGYTF.

This chain links TRBV7-9 with TRBJ2-5, with D possibly being TRBD2 (5 bases). The V end was cut by 5 bases, the J end by 7 bases, with 11 bases between. Per germline, CDR1 SEHNR and CDR2 FQNEAQ (reference sequence). CDR3 length: 12 residues. The CDR3 bases are TGTGCCAGCAGCCTGGGTGAGGGGACCCAGTACTTC. It specifies CASSLGEGTQYF.

The chain is built from TRBV6-5 and TRBJ2-2; perhaps TRBD1 as D (6 bases). The V end was cut by 6 bases, the J end by 6 bases, with 11 bases between. The germline V gene encodes CDR1 MNHEY and CDR2 SVGAGI. The CDR3 has 13 residues. CDR3 coding DNA: TGTGCCAGCAGCGTCAGGGGAGCCGGGGAGCTGTTTTTT. Its translation: CASSVRGAGELFF.

This chain links TRBV2 with TRBJ1-3; 7 positions agree with TRBD1. The germline V gene has CDR1 SNHLY and CDR2 FYNNEI. The V gene end was trimmed by 7 bases and the J gene end by 3 bases; junction bases not matched to a gene: 6. This CDR3 contains 14 residues. CDR3 in amino acids: CASTLRQGGNTIYF. CDR3 nucleotides: TGTGCCAGCACGCTAAGACAGGGTGGAAACACCATATATTTT.